This T cell receptor beta chain was documented in a study of early T cells in non-severe SARS-CoV-2 infection. TCRdb called the 5' RACE reads again in MiXCR, with one record for every CDR3 protein. There are about 66,000 distinct CDR3 sequences in the sample; roughly 10% occur only once, and under 4% lies in the top ten. In germline, CDR1 is LNHDA, CDR2 SQIVND (reference sequence). The CDR3 extends over 15 amino acids. Trimming left V 2 bases short and J 7 bases short, with 15 bases between. This clonotype was sampled from an adult who was a healthcare worker with PCR-confirmed SARS-CoV-2 infection or an uninfected control (not recorded which). The chain uses TRBV19 and TRBJ2-1; D is possibly TRBD2 (6 bases). Sequencing used whole blood. The DNA for the CDR3 is TGTGCCAGTAGTATATGGGAGGCGGGTGGGAATGAGCAGTTCTTC. It translates to CASSIWEAGGNEQFF.